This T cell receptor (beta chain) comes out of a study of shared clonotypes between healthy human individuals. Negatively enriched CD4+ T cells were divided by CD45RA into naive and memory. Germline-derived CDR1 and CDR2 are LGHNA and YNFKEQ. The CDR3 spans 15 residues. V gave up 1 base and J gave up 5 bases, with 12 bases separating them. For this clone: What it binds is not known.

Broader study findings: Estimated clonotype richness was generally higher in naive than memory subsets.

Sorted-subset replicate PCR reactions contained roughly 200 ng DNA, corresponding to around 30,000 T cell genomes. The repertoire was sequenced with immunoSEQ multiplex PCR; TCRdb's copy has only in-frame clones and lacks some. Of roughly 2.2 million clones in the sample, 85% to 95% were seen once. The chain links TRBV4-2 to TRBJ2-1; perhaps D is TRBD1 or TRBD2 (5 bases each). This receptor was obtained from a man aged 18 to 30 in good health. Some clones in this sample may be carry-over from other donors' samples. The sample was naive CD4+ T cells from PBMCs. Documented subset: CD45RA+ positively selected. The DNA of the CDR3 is TGTGCCAGCAGCCAAGGGTCGGGGCTCGACAATGAGCAGTTCTTC. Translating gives CASSQGSGLDNEQFF.